The clone carrying this T cell receptor beta chain was detected only once. Measured with immunoSEQ multiplex PCR; TCRdb has only the in-frame clones, and not every one. The table includes more than 400,000 clones, about 90% detected once. This sample stems from a study of blood T cell repertoires in COVID-19. Study in general: Material from acute and convalescent COVID-19 was sourced from the United States, Italy and Spain.

CDR1 and CDR2 from the germline V gene are SQVTM and ANQGSEA. The CDR3 is made up of 12 amino acids. The participants were between roughly 18 and 89 years old and came from some 25 US areas. Participants were placed into cohorts based on the clinical history they reported. Recovered participants had two consecutive negative NP/OP PCR tests, healthcare professional clearance, or symptom resolution. This receptor was identified in a man aged 18-30 years who had recovered from COVID-19. The sequenced sample was PBMCs or T cells enriched from blood (not recorded which). The V gene is TRBV29-1, the J gene TRBJ1-1; TRBD1 matches at 8 bases. The CDR3 DNA follows: TGCGGAGCAGGGGGCGCCGGGACTGAAGCTTTCTTT. It translates to CGAGGAGTEAFF.